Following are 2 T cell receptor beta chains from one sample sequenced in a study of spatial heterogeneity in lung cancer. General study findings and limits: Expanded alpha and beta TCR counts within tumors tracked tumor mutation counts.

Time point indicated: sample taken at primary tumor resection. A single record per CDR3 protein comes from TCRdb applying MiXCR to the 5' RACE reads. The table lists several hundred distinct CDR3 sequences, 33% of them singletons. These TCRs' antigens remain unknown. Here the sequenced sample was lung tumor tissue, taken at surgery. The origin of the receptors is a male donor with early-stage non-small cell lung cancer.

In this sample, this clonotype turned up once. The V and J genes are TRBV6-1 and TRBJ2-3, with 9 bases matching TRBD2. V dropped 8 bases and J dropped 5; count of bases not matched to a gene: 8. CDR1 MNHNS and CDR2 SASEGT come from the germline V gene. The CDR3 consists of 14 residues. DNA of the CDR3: TGTGCCAGCCAAGCGGGGGGAGCCGTAGATACGCAGTATTTT. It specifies CASQAGGAVDTQYF.

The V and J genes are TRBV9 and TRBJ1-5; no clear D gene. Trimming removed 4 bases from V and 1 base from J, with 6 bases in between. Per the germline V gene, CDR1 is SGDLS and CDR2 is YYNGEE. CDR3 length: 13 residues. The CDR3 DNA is TGTGCCAGCAGCCCCGACAGCAATCAGCCCCAGCATTTT. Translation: CASSPDSNQPQHF.